These T cell receptor beta chains were read from a single sample in a study of blood T cell repertoires in COVID-19. Clones were sequenced by immunoSEQ multiplex PCR, and TCRdb holds only the in-frame ones, with some missing. The table records approximately 200,000 clones, under 90% of them present only once. The sequencing sample was made of peripheral blood. The receptor source for this set is a woman older than 75 with COVID-19, enrolled during active disease. Both conserved end residues are part of each CDR3. Each record gives: CDR3 protein, CDR3 DNA, CDR3 length, V gene, clone size, D gene, J gene. D genes are given only for firm matches. Clone size is stated in some rows and not others, as once, few, many or a class when expanded.

CDR3: CASSLGTGAEAFF; DNA: TGTGCCAGCAGCCTAGGAACAGGGGCTGAAGCTTTCTTT; length: 13; V: TRBV7-9; size: .; D: TRBD1; J: TRBJ1-1
CDR3: CASTARPSTDTQYF; DNA: TGTGCCAGTACAGCGAGACCTAGCACAGATACGCAGTATTTT; length: 14; V: TRBV19; size: .; D: .; J: TRBJ2-3
CDR3: CASSLVDRNTEAFF; DNA: TGTGCCAGCAGCTTAGTAGACAGGAACACTGAAGCTTTCTTT; length: 14; V: TRBV7-2; size: .; D: .; J: TRBJ1-1
CDR3: CASSRDRGYNEQFF; DNA: TGTGCCAGCAGTCGGGACAGGGGTTACAATGAGCAGTTCTTC; length: 14; V: TRBV7-2; size: .; D: TRBD1; J: TRBJ2-1
CDR3: CASSPPGEGLKKLFF; DNA: TGTGCCAGCAGCCCCCCCGGGGAGGGCCTCAAAAAACTGTTTTTT; length: 15; V: TRBV28; size: few; D: .; J: TRBJ1-4
CDR3: CASSPRDRFTGELFF; DNA: TGTGCCAGCAGTCCCCGGGACAGATTCACCGGGGAGCTGTTTTTT; length: 15; V: TRBV2; size: .; D: TRBD1; J: TRBJ2-2
CDR3: CASSQVGGRGAKDTQYF; DNA: TGTGCCAGCAGCCAAGTCGGAGGACGGGGGGCAAAAGATACGCAGTATTTT; length: 17; V: TRBV4-2; size: .; D: .; J: TRBJ2-3
CDR3: CASSPQAGDKNIQYF; DNA: TGTGCCAGCTCACCACAAGCAGGGGACAAAAACATTCAGTACTTC; length: 15; V: TRBV18; size: .; D: .; J: TRBJ2-4
CDR3: CASSASGTGGGETQYF; DNA: TGCGCCAGCAGCGCCTCCGGGACAGGGGGCGGGGAGACCCAGTACTTC; length: 16; V: TRBV5-1; size: .; D: TRBD1; J: TRBJ2-5
CDR3: CASSLEGAFYNEQFF; DNA: TGCGCCAGCAGCTTGGAAGGGGCCTTCTACAATGAGCAGTTCTTC; length: 15; V: TRBV5-1; size: .; D: .; J: TRBJ2-1